The 28 T cell receptor beta chains below come from one sample, sequenced in a study of T cell changes during pregnancy in multiple sclerosis. Sequencing used immunoSEQ multiplex PCR; TCRdb keeps in-frame clones, though not all of them. The sample records about 30,000 clones, roughly 91% being singletons. This specimen was CD4+ T cells from peripheral blood mononuclear cells, taken after pregnancy. The receptor source for this set is a female donor with multiple sclerosis, enrolled in a pregnancy study.

The chain is built from TRBV6-1 and TRBJ2-5; 7 bases line up with TRBD2. The CDR3 is 17 residues long. V shed 4 bases, J shed 0 bases, and the junction held 11 bases outside the gene matches. Germline V lookup: CDR1 MNHNS, CDR2 SASEGT. The CDR3 bases are TGTGCCAGCAGTGTTGGGAGGGGAGGAGCCGACCAAGAGACCCAGTACTTC. Translation gives CASSVGRGGADQETQYF.

This clone has a single count. This chain links TRBV5-1 with TRBJ1-2; D is undetermined. The CDR3 spans 16 residues. The ends were cut back, 1 base at V and 8 bases at J, with 21 bases in the middle. Per germline, CDR1 SGHRS and CDR2 YFSETQ. The DNA of the CDR3 is TGCGCCAGCAGCTTGATCCGGCCCAGGACTCAGAGGGGCTACACCTTC. It is translated as CASSLIRPRTQRGYTF. Filled out from reference TRBV5-1 and TRBJ1-2, the complete variable domain reads KAGVTQTPRYLIKTRGQQVTLSCSPISGHRSVSWYQQTPGQGLQFLFEYFSETQRNKGNFPGRFSGRQFSNSRSEMNVSTLELGDSALYLCASSLIRPRTQRGYTFGSGTRLTVV.

The chain has TRBV5-1 and TRBJ2-1; D unclear. The CDR3 extends over 15 amino acids. V lost 1 base and J lost 6, with 14 bases in between. The germline gives CDR1 SGHRS, CDR2 YFSETQ. DNA for the CDR3: TGCGCCAGCAGCTTGCAGTTCTCCGTTACCAATGAGCAGTTCTTC. It is translated as CASSLQFSVTNEQFF. Full variable domain (remainder filled in from reference TRBV5-1 and TRBJ2-1): KAGVTQTPRYLIKTRGQQVTLSCSPISGHRSVSWYQQTPGQGLQFLFEYFSETQRNKGNFPGRFSGRQFSNSRSEMNVSTLELGDSALYLCASSLQFSVTNEQFFGPGTRLTVL.

The rearrangement joins TRBV5-1 to TRBJ2-5; D possibly corresponds to TRBD1 (7 bases). Germline CDR1 and CDR2: SGHRS and YFSETQ. CDR3 length equals 13 residues. V lost 4 bases and J lost 13, with 20 bases in between. The CDR3 is CASSTGYPEGAYF. The CDR3 nucleotides are TGCGCCAGCAGCACAGGTTACCCGGAGGGGGCGTACTTC.

This rearrangement joins TRBV11-3 to TRBJ1-1; TRBD1 agrees at 9 bases. The CDR3 runs 13 residues. Germline CDR1 reads SGHNT; CDR2 reads YENEEA. After removal of 4 bases from V and 3 bases from J, the junction contained 0 bases not matched to a gene. The CDR3: CASSWTGDTEAFF. The CDR3 region has the DNA TGTGCCAGCAGCTGGACAGGGGACACTGAAGCTTTCTTT.

The chain is built from TRBV11-1 and TRBJ2-2, with TRBD1 matching 10 bases. Germline-derived CDR1 and CDR2 are SGHAT and FQDESV (reference sequence). This CDR3 contains 16 residues. V was pared by 7 bases and J by 0 bases, with 5 bases of the junction left unmatched. Written as DNA, the CDR3 is TGTGCCAGCAACTCGGGACAGGGGACGAACACCGGGGAGCTGTTTTTT. This sequence encodes CASNSGQGTNTGELFF.

The chain is built from TRBV6-5 and TRBJ2-2, with D maybe TRBD2 (6 bases). The ends were cut back, 0 bases at V and 7 bases at J, with 9 bases in the middle. CDR1 MNHEY and CDR2 SVGAGI come from the germline V gene. CDR3 length: 14 residues. The CDR3 region has the DNA TGTGCCAGCAGTTACTCGGGGGGTGGCGGGGAGCTGTTTTTT. Translated: CASSYSGGGGELFF.

The chain is built from TRBV7-2 and TRBJ1-2; D is perhaps TRBD1 (6 bases). There are 13 residues in the CDR3. The germline V gene encodes CDR1 SGHTA and CDR2 FQGNSA. The V end lost 5 bases, the J end lost 8 bases, and 15 bases lay between the germline ends. CDR3 nucleotide sequence: TGTGCCAGCAGCCCGGGGGCGGGGGGCGGCTACACCTTC. It yields the protein CASSPGAGGGYTF.

The chain uses TRBV7-9 and TRBJ2-7; D uncertain. The CDR3 is 14 residues long. V was pared by 1 base and J by 2 bases, with 9 bases between. Germline V gene sequence: CDR1 SEHNR, CDR2 FQNEAQ (reference sequence). DNA for the CDR3: TGTGCCAGCAGCTTAGTCAGTTTTCCCTACGAGCAGTACTTC. It yields the protein CASSLVSFPYEQYF.

The V call is TRBV5-5, the J call TRBJ2-7, with D uncertain. This CDR3 is built from 14 residues. Trimming pared 1 base from V and 0 bases from J, leaving 8 bases between. The V gene's germline CDR1 is SGHKS and CDR2 YYEKEE (reference sequence). In DNA, the CDR3 is TGTGCCAGCAGCTTGTCGCCAGACTCCTACGAGCAGTACTTC. The encoded protein is CASSLSPDSYEQYF.

The chain has TRBV7-9 and TRBJ2-3, with TRBD2 identical over 9 bases. V lost 5 bases, J lost 3 bases, and 6 bases stayed unmatched. Germline loops: CDR1 SEHNR, CDR2 FQNEAQ (reference sequence). This CDR3 has 15 amino acids. The CDR3 protein is CASSITTSGTDTQYF. DNA of the CDR3: TGTGCCAGCAGCATAACCACTAGCGGGACAGATACGCAGTATTTT.

The V call is TRBV27, the J call TRBJ1-5; D perhaps matches TRBD1 (5 bases). The germline V gene has CDR1 MNHEY and CDR2 SMNVEV (reference sequence). Trimming took off 4 bases at V and 1 base at J, with 11 bases between the two ends. This CDR3 has 15 amino acids. The CDR3 DNA reads TGTGCCAGCAGTTATGAGGGACTAAGCAATCAGCCCCAGCATTTT. It encodes CASSYEGLSNQPQHF.

This chain joins TRBV5-4 and TRBJ2-2; TRBD1 matches at 9 bases. Trimming took 0 bases from V and 4 from J; bases not matched to a gene: 4. The CDR3 sequence is 16 residues long. Germline loops: CDR1 SGHNT, CDR2 YYREEE (reference sequence). CDR3 region: CASSLGGTGITGELFF. The CDR3 region has the DNA TGTGCCAGCAGCTTGGGAGGGACAGGGATCACCGGGGAGCTGTTTTTT.

This clone has only one observation. The chain links TRBV6-5 to TRBJ1-2, with D tentatively TRBD1 (6 bases). V was cut by 7 bases and J by 4 bases, with 13 bases left in between. This CDR3 is 13 amino acids long. Germline-derived CDR1 and CDR2 are MNHEY and SVGAGI. The CDR3 loop is CASKGGTAYGYTF. CDR3 coding DNA: TGTGCCAGCAAGGGGGGGACCGCCTATGGCTACACCTTC.

This clone was seen a single time. This chain links TRBV6-6 with TRBJ1-6, with 9 nucleotides matching TRBD1. Germline lookup yields CDR1 MNHNY and CDR2 SVGAGI (reference sequence). Losses at the gene ends were 7 bases for V and 7 bases for J; bases not matched to a gene: 2. This CDR3 is built from 13 residues. CDR3 nucleotides: TGTGCCAGCACCGGGACAGGGAATTCACCCCTCCACTTT. Protein: CASTGTGNSPLHF.

The gene calls are TRBV4-3 and TRBJ2-7, with D unclear. Germline CDR1 reads LGHNA; CDR2 reads YSLEER. V shed 4 bases and J shed 0 bases, with 13 bases lying between them. The CDR3 runs 15 residues. DNA of the CDR3: TGCGCCAGCAGCCTCCAGCCAGGTAGCTCCTACGAGCAGTACTTC. It translates to CASSLQPGSSYEQYF.

The CDR3 reads CASSQDRDRGAYEQYF. In DNA form, the CDR3 reads TGTGCCAGCAGCCAAGATAGGGACAGGGGGGCCTACGAGCAGTACTTC. The genes are TRBV4-2 and TRBJ2-7; 11 bases agree with TRBD1. This CDR3 is built from 16 residues. Germline assignment: CDR1 LGHNA and CDR2 YNFKEQ. Trimming cost V 0 bases and J 2 bases; bases outside gene matches: 3.

The genes are TRBV7-8 and TRBJ2-7, with TRBD1 matching over 10 bases. The CDR3 extends over 15 amino acids. Germline V gene sequence: CDR1 SGHVS, CDR2 FQNEAQ. J was trimmed by 4 bases and V by 6 bases; bases with no gene match: 9. The CDR3 sequence: CASRQLTGGIYEQYF. The CDR3 nucleotides are TGTGCCAGCAGGCAACTGACAGGGGGCATTTACGAGCAGTACTTC.

V gene TRBV7-9 combines with J gene TRBJ1-1, with 7 bases that match TRBD1. V dropped 5 bases and J dropped 2; count of bases not matched to a gene: 5. In germline, CDR1 is SEHNR, CDR2 FQNEAQ (reference sequence). The CDR3 has 14 residues. The CDR3 region is CASSPDRDNTEAFF. The CDR3 DNA follows: TGTGCCAGCAGCCCTGACAGGGATAACACTGAAGCTTTCTTT.

This chain connects TRBV5-1 to TRBJ2-1; D gene unclear. Germline-derived CDR1 and CDR2 are SGHRS and YFSETQ. Trimming shortened V by 4 bases and J by 2 bases, and 13 bases separated the two germline ends. The CDR3 loop spans 15 amino acids. CDR3 in DNA: TGCGCCAGCAGCGCGACGGCGGATACCTACAATGAGCAGTTCTTC. Its translation is CASSATADTYNEQFF.

The genes are TRBV6-1 and TRBJ1-2; 8 bases match TRBD1. Germline values: CDR1 MNHNS, CDR2 SASEGT. J was trimmed by 8 bases and V by 7 bases; bases with no gene match: 15. This CDR3 spans 15 amino acids. The CDR3 loop reads CASILRQGLFPGYTF. The DNA of the CDR3 is TGTGCCAGCATCCTAAGACAGGGGCTTTTCCCCGGCTACACCTTC.

The rearrangement links TRBV6-5 to TRBJ1-1, with TRBD1 as a possible D gene (5 bases). Between the trimmed V and J ends, which lost 0 bases and 6 bases, there was a span of 14 bases. This CDR3 spans 15 amino acids. Germline assignment: CDR1 MNHEY and CDR2 SVGAGI. The DNA for the CDR3 is TGTGCCAGCAGTTACTCCTTCAGACAGTCGCCTGAAGCTTTCTTT. It translates to CASSYSFRQSPEAFF.

V is TRBV18 and J is TRBJ2-4, with TRBD2 matching 8 bases. V was pared by 3 bases and J by 7 bases, with 5 bases of the junction left unmatched. Looked up from germline, CDR1 is KGHSH and CDR2 is LQKENI. The CDR3 loop spans 14 amino acids. The CDR3 nucleotides read TGTGCCAGCTCACCCGGGGCTAGCGGGAACATTCAGTACTTC. This translates into CASSPGASGNIQYF.

The chain carries TRBV13 and TRBJ2-1, with 10 nucleotides matching TRBD2. V dropped 5 bases and J dropped 7; count of bases not matched to a gene: 11. Germline lookup yields CDR1 PRHDT and CDR2 FYEKMQ (reference sequence). The CDR3 length is 16 residues. The CDR3 DNA is TGTGCCAGCAGCCCGGAGAGCGGGGGGGCGGGAAATGAGCAGTTCTTC. Its protein is CASSPESGGAGNEQFF.

The V call is TRBV18, the J call TRBJ2-7; the match to TRBD1 covers 7 bases. This CDR3 comprises 15 residues. V lost 2 bases to trimming and J lost 2 bases; unmatched junction nucleotides: 6. Germline assignment: CDR1 KGHSH and CDR2 LQKENI. CDR3 in DNA: TGTGCCAGCTCACCAGGGCCAGGGGGTACCTACGAGCAGTACTTC. Translating it yields CASSPGPGGTYEQYF.

The chain joins TRBV5-6 to TRBJ1-2, with 7 bases identical to TRBD1. Germline CDR1 SGHDT, CDR2 YYEEEE. There are 13 residues in the CDR3. With 6 bases clipped from V and 5 bases from J, the junction kept 7 bases outside the gene matches. The CDR3 sequence is CASMLTGPYGYTF. The CDR3 DNA reads as TGTGCCAGCATGCTGACAGGGCCTTATGGCTACACCTTC.

The rearrangement links TRBV25-1 to TRBJ1-1; no definite D call. Germline V gives CDR1 MGHDK, CDR2 SYGVNS. V gave up 0 bases and J gave up 8 bases, with 10 bases separating them. The CDR3 runs to 13 residues. The CDR3: CASSEYELGEAFF. CDR3 DNA: TGTGCCAGCAGTGAATATGAACTAGGAGAAGCTTTCTTT.

The V and J genes are TRBV11-2 and TRBJ2-3, with unresolved D. The CDR3 has 13 amino acids. Germline values: CDR1 SGHAT, CDR2 FQNNGV. Trimming shortened V by 3 bases and J by 1 base, and 5 bases separated the two germline ends. The CDR3 loop is CASSFSGTDTQYF. In nucleotides, the CDR3 is TGTGCCAGCAGCTTCTCAGGCACAGATACGCAGTATTTT.